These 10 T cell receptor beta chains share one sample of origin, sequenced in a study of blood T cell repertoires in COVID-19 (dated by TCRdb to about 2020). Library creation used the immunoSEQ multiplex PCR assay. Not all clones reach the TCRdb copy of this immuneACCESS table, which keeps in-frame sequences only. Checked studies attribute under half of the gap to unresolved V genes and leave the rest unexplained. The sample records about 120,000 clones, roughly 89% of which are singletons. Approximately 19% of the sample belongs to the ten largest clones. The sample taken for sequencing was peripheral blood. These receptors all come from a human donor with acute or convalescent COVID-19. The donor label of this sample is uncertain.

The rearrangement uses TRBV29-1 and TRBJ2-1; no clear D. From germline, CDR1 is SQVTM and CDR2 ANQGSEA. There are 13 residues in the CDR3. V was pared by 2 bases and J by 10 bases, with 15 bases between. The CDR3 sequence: CSVESVKSYEQFF. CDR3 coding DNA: TGCAGCGTTGAATCTGTTAAGAGTTACGAGCAGTTCTTC.

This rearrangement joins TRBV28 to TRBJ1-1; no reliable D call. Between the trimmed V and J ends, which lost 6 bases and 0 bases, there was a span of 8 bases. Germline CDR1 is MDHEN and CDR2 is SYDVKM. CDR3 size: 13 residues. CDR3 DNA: TGTGCCAGCAGGTATCGTTTGAACACTGAAGCTTTCTTT. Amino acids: CASRYRLNTEAFF.

The CDR3 nucleotides read TGCGCCAGCAGCCTAATTAGCGGGGGGGACAATGAGCAGTTCTTC. Protein: CASSLISGGDNEQFF. The V gene is TRBV4-3, the J gene TRBJ2-1, with 11 positions matching TRBD2. Looked up from germline, CDR1 is LGHNA and CDR2 is YSLEER. The CDR3 sequence is 15 residues long. V lost 4 bases to trimming and J lost 5 bases; unmatched junction nucleotides: 4.

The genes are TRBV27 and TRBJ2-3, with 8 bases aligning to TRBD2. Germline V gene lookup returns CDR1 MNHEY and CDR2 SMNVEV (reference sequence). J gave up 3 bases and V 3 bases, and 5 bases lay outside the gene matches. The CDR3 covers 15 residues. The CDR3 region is CASSFAGGITDTQYF. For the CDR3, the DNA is TGTGCCAGCAGTTTCGCGGGAGGTATAACAGATACGCAGTATTTT.

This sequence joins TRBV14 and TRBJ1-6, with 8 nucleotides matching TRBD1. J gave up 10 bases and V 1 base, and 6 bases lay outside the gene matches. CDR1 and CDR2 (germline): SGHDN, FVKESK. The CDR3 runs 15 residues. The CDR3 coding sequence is TGTGCCAGCAGCCAAGTCCCAGGGGGCAAATCACCCCTCCACTTT. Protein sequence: CASSQVPGGKSPLHF.

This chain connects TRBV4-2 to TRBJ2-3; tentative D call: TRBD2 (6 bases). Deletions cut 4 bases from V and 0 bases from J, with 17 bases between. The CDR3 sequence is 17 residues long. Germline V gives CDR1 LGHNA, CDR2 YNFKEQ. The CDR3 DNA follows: TGTGCCAGCAGCCCTGTACCGCAGGCGGGGAGCACAGATACGCAGTATTTT. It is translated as CASSPVPQAGSTDTQYF.

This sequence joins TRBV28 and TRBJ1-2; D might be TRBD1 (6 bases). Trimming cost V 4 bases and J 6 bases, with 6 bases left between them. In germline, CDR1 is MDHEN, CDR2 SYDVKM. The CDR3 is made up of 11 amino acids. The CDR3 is CASSYRDGYTF. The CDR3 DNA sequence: TGTGCCAGCAGTTACAGGGATGGCTACACCTTC.

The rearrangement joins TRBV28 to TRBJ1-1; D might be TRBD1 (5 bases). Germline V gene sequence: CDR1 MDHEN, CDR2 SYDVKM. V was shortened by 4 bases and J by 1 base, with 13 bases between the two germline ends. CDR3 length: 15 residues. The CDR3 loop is CASSSGPGQNTEAFF. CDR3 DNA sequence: TGTGCCAGCAGTTCAGGGCCGGGCCAGAACACTGAAGCTTTCTTT.

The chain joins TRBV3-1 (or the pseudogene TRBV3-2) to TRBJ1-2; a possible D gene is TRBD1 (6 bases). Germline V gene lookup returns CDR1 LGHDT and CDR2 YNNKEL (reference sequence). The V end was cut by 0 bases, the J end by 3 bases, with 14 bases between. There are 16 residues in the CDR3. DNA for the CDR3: TGTGCCAGCAGCCAAGAACCCCTAACAGGGTACTATGGCTACACCTTC. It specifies CASSQEPLTGYYGYTF.

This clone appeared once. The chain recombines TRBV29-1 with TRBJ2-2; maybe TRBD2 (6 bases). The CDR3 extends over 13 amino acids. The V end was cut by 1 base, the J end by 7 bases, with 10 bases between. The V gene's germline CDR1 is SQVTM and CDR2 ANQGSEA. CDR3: CSVEVLAGGELFF. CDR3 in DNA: TGCAGCGTTGAAGTACTAGCTGGCGGGGAGCTGTTTTTT.